Shown below are 6 T cell receptor beta chains from a single sample sequenced in a study of PD-1 blockade in classical Hodgkin lymphoma. TCRdb keeps only in-frame clones here, not all; method: immunoSEQ multiplex PCR. The repertoire includes about 47,000 clones, around 90% of them detected once, and around 5% sits in the top ten. Time point: newly diagnosed, previously untreated cHL patient sample. Input material: peripheral blood mononuclear cells (PBMCs). The receptors stem from a human donor with classical Hodgkin lymphoma.

The rearrangement joins TRBV18 to TRBJ2-7; TRBD1 aligns across 10 bases. This CDR3 contains 15 residues. With 5 bases clipped from V and 2 bases from J, the junction kept 6 bases outside the gene matches. Per germline, CDR1 KGHSH and CDR2 LQKENI. The CDR3 coding sequence is TGTGCCAGCTCATTATCCGGGACAGGGGCCTACGAGCAGTACTTC. This gives the protein CASSLSGTGAYEQYF.

This chain joins TRBV7-8 and TRBJ2-7, with 9 bases identical to TRBD2. The V gene's germline CDR1 is SGHVS and CDR2 FQNEAQ. CDR3 size: 17 residues. J lost 1 base, V lost 5 bases, and 12 bases had no gene match. This CDR3 reads CASSPMGSLAGSYEQYF. The CDR3 DNA sequence: TGTGCCAGCAGCCCAATGGGGTCGCTAGCGGGGTCCTACGAGCAGTACTTC. Looking up the rest from reference TRBV7-8 and TRBJ2-7 gives the full variable domain: GAGVSQSPRYKVAKRGQDVALRCDPISGHVSLFWYQQALGQGPEFLTYFQNEAQLDKSGLPSDRFFAERPEGSVSTLKIQRTQQEDSAVYLCASSPMGSLAGSYEQYFGPGTRLTVT.

The chain is built from TRBV28 and TRBJ2-2, with D possibly being TRBD1 or TRBD2 (6 bases each). The CDR3 is 14 residues long. Germline CDR1 and CDR2: MDHEN and SYDVKM. V lost 7 bases to trimming and J lost 4 bases, with 13 bases between them. CDR3 residues: CASTLEGGTGELFF. Here the CDR3 DNA reads TGTGCCAGCACCCTGGAGGGGGGCACCGGGGAGCTGTTTTTT.

This clone has just a few counts. V gene TRBV18 combines with J gene TRBJ1-3, with D possibly being TRBD1 (6 bases). The CDR3 is made up of 15 amino acids. The V end was cut by 4 bases, the J end by 0 bases, with 10 bases between. The germline CDR1 and CDR2 sequences are KGHSH and LQKENI. CDR3 sequence reads: CASSLDRSSGNTIYF. DNA for the CDR3: TGTGCCAGCTCACTAGACAGGAGCTCTGGAAACACCATATATTTT.

CDR3 coding DNA: TGTGCCAGCAGCTCACCGGCGGACAGGGGGATCTTAGGATATGGCTACACCTTC. Translation gives CASSSPADRGILGYGYTF. V gene TRBV5-6 combines with J gene TRBJ1-2, with 10 bases that match TRBD1. CDR3 length: 18 residues. The V gene's germline CDR1 is SGHDT and CDR2 YYEEEE. V was pared by 3 bases and J by 5 bases, with 16 bases of the junction left unmatched. The full variable domain, rest sourced from reference TRBV5-6 and TRBJ1-2, is DAGVTQSPTHLIKTRGQQVTLRCSPKSGHDTVSWYQQALGQGPQFIFQYYEEEERQRGNFPDRFSGHQFPNYSSELNVNALLLGDSALYLCASSSPADRGILGYGYTFGSGTRLTVV.

The CDR3 protein is CASSGRQPIYF. For the CDR3, the DNA is TGTGCCAGCAGTGGCAGGCAGCCCATATATTTT. The chain joins TRBV2 to TRBJ1-3; D gene unclear. Trimming took 4 bases from V and 11 from J, leaving 9 bases between them. Looked up from germline, CDR1 is SNHLY and CDR2 is FYNNEI. The CDR3 has 11 amino acids.